The present T cell receptor beta chain was sequenced within a study of blood T cell repertoires in COVID-19. Per the study methods: Amplifying reference gene primers gave estimates of nucleated cell counts. Sequencing used immunoSEQ multiplex PCR; TCRdb keeps in-frame clones, though not all of them. For V, J and clone size, that table is used; D and trimming come from the DNA. The sample has 55,000 to 90,000 clones; about 90% are singletons. Germline CDR1 MDHEN, CDR2 SYDVKM. CDR3 size: 12 residues. V was trimmed by 1 base and J by 4 bases, leaving 2 bases between them. The rearrangement uses TRBV28 and TRBJ2-1; D remains unclear. The source of this sequence is a human donor with active COVID-19. The donor label of this sample is uncertain. The sequenced sample was peripheral blood. CDR3 coding DNA: TGTGCCAGCAGTTTATCGTACAATGAGCAGTTCTTC. Protein: CASSLSYNEQFF.